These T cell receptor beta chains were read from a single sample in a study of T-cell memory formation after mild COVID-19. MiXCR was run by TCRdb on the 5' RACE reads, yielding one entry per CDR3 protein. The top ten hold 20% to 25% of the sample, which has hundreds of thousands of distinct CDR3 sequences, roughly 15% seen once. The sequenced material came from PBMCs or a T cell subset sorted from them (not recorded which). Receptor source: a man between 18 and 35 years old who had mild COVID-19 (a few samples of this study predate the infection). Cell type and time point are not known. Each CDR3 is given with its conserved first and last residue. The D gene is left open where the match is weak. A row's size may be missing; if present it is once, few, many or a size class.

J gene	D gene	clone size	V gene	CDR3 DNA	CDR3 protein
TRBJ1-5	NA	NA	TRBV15	TGTGCCACCAGCAGATCTGCTTATAGCAATCAGCCCCAGCATTTT	CATSRSAYSNQPQHF
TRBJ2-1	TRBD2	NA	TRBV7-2	TGTGCCATCAACCCGTCTAGCGGGGGGGTGGTTGAGCAGTTCTTC	CAINPSSGGVVEQFF
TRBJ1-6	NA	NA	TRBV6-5	TGTGCCAGCAGTACTCTCGGGGCTCGGAATTCACCCCTCCACTTT	CASSTLGARNSPLHF
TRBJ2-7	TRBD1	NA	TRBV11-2	TGTGCCAGCAGCTACGCCCCGGGACAGGGGTCTATCGAGCAGTACTTC	CASSYAPGQGSIEQYF
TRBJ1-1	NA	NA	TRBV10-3	TGTGCCATTCCGACCACAGACATGAACACTGAAGCTTTCTTT	CAIPTTDMNTEAFF
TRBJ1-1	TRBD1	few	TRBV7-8	TGTGCCAGCAGCTTGATGGACAGGGAAAGCATAGGGGGAGCTTTCTTT	CASSLMDRESIGGAFF
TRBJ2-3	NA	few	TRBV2	TGTGCCAGCAGTGAAGGGTATACGCAGTATTTT	CASSEGYTQYF
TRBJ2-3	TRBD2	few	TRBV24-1	TGTGCCACCAGTGACCCTGGGACTAGCGGGGACACAGATACGCAGTATTTT	CATSDPGTSGDTDTQYF
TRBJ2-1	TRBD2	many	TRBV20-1	TGCAGTGCTCAAGCGGGGGGGGACAGGGAGCAGTTCTTC	CSAQAGGDREQFF
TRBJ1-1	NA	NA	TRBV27	TGTGCCAGCAGTCCATGGCGGGGGGACACTGAAGCTTTCTTT	CASSPWRGDTEAFF
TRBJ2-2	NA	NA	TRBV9	TGTGCCAGCAACCGGTTAGGGGGGGCCTGGACCGGGGAGCTGTTTTTT	CASNRLGGAWTGELFF
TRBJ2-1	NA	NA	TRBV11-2	TGTGCCAGCAGCTTACTCTTGGATGAGCAGTTCTTC	CASSLLLDEQFF
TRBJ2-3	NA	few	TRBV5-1	TGCGCCAGCAGCTTGGACCAATCTAGCACAGATACGCAGTATTTT	CASSLDQSSTDTQYF
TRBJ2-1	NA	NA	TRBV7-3	TGTGCCAGCAGGGCTTATCCGGGTCTCAGCTCCTACAATGAGCAGTTCTTC	CASRAYPGLSSYNEQFF
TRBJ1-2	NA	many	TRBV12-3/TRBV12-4	TGTGCCAGCGGAATAAGGGGTAACTATGGCTACACCTTC	CASGIRGNYGYTF
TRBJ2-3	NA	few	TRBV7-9	TGTGCCAGCAGCGACGGAGGAGATGGGACAGATACGCAGTATTTT	CASSDGGDGTDTQYF
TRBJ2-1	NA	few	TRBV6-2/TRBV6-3	TGTGCCAGCAGTTACGATCTAGCCTCCTACAATGAGCAGTTCTTC	CASSYDLASYNEQFF
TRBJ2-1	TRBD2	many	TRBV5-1	TGCGCCAGCAGCTTTAGCGGGGACTCCTACAATGAGCAGTTCTTC	CASSFSGDSYNEQFF
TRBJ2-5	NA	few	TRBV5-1	TGCGCCAGCAGCCGACGACAGGGAGGAGAGACCCAGTACTTC	CASSRRQGGETQYF
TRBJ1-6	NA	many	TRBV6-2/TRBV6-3	TGTGCCAGCAGTTACCGGGATTCACCCCTCCACTTT	CASSYRDSPLHF
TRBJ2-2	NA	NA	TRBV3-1	TGTGCCAGCAGCCAGCTGTTGAACACAAACACCGGGGAGCTGTTTTTT	CASSQLLNTNTGELFF
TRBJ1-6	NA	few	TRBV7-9	TGTGCCAGCAGCCAACCGGGACCGCGTTCATTGTCACCCCTCCACTTT	CASSQPGPRSLSPLHF
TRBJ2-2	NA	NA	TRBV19	TGTGCCAGTAGTATATTGGGGACCGGGGAGCTGTTTTTT	CASSILGTGELFF
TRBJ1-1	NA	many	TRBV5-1	TGCGCCAGCAGCTTGGAGGGGCCTCGCGAAGCTTTCTTT	CASSLEGPREAFF
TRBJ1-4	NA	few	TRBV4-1	TGCGCCAGCAGCCAAGATTTACCAGGGTTTGAAAAACTGTTTTTT	CASSQDLPGFEKLFF
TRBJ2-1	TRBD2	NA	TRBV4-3	TGCGCCAGCAGCCTCCTGGTGACGACCGCGGGGGGTAGTCATGAGCAGTTCTTC	CASSLLVTTAGGSHEQFF
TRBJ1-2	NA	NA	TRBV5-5	TGTGCCAGCAGCTTGGATGGTGGGACCACCATCAATGGCTACACCTTC	CASSLDGGTTINGYTF
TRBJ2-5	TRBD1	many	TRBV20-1	TGCAGTGCAATAAACAGGGGCGGCGAGACCCAGTACTTC	CSAINRGGETQYF
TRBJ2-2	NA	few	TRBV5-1	TGCGCCAGCAGCTTCAGGGGGGGCCCCGCGAACACCGGGGAGCTGTTTTTT	CASSFRGGPANTGELFF
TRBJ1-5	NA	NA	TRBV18	TGTGCCAGCTCAGAGGGCCTCAATCAGCCCCAGCATTTT	CASSEGLNQPQHF
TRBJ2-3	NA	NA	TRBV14	TGTGCCAGCAGCCAAGATTCTCGTGATACGCAGTATTTT	CASSQDSRDTQYF
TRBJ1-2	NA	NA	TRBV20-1	TGCAGTGCTAGAGGAGTCCAGGGGATCGGGAGCTATGGCTACACCTTC	CSARGVQGIGSYGYTF
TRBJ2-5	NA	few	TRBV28	TGTGCCAGCCGAAACAGACAGCCCGTAGAGGAAGAGACCCAGTACTTC	CASRNRQPVEEETQYF
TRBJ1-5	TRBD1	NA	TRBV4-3	TGCGCCAGCAGCCAGACTGACAGGGACCAGCCCCAGCATTTT	CASSQTDRDQPQHF
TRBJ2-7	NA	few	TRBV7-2	TGTGCCAGCAGCTTCCGCGAGGGGGAGCAGTACTTC	CASSFREGEQYF
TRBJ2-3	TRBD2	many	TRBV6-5	TGTGCCAGCTCACCTAGCGGGGGGCGGGATACGCAGTATTTT	CASSPSGGRDTQYF
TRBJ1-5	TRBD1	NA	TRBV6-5	TGTGCCAGCAGGACTGGGACAGGGGCGGGTCAGCCCCAGCATTTT	CASRTGTGAGQPQHF
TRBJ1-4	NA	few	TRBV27	TGTGCCAGCAGTTCCCTCCCGGGGGCTTATGAAAAACTGTTTTTT	CASSSLPGAYEKLFF
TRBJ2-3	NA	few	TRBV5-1	TGCGCCAGCAGCTTTCTGGGACGGACCACAGATACGCAGTATTTT	CASSFLGRTTDTQYF
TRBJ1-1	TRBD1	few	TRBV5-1	TGCGCCAGCACCCGACAGGGGACGGGTTTAATGAACACTGAAGCTTTCTTT	CASTRQGTGLMNTEAFF
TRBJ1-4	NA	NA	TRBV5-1	TGCGCCAGCAGCTCCGGGGCTAATGAAAAACTGTTTTTT	CASSSGANEKLFF
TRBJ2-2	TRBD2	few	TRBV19	TGTGCCAGTAGTATCTTACGGACGGGGGGTAGCGGGGAGCTGTTTTTT	CASSILRTGGSGELFF
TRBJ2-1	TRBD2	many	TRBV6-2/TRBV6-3	TGTGCCAGCAACGGACTAGCGGGGTTGAACGAGCAGTTCTTC	CASNGLAGLNEQFF
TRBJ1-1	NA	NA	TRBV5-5	TGTGCCAGCAGCTGGGACGTCGGGAACACTGAAGCTTTCTTT	CASSWDVGNTEAFF
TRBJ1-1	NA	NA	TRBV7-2	TGTGCCAGCAGCTGGAGGGGGGGGGAAGCTGAAGCTTTCTTT	CASSWRGGEAEAFF
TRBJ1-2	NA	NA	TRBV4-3	TGCGCCAGCACGCCTGCGGCGAGGGCTTATGGCTACACCTTC	CASTPAARAYGYTF
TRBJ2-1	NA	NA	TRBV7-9	TGTGCCAGCAGCTTAGGTCCCCGGGATGAGCAGTTCTTC	CASSLGPRDEQFF
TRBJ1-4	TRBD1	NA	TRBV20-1	TGCAGTGCTTTGACAGGGAGCTCCAATGAAAAACTGTTTTTT	CSALTGSSNEKLFF
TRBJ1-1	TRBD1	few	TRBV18	TGTGCCAGCTCTCCGGACAGGGCGTACACTGAAGCTTTCTTT	CASSPDRAYTEAFF
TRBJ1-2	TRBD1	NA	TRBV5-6	TGTGCCAGCAGGAGGACAGGAAACTATGGCTACACCTTC	CASRRTGNYGYTF
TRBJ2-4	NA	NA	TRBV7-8	TGTGCCAGCAGCTTAGGGTTCTCCGGGAACATTCAGTACTTC	CASSLGFSGNIQYF
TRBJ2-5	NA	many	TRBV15	TGTGCCACCAGCAGAGACACTGCGGGCCAGTACTTC	CATSRDTAGQYF
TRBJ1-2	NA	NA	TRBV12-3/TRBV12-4	TGTGCCAGCAGTCCCATAGGCGGGGGCCGGGACTATGGCTACACCTTC	CASSPIGGGRDYGYTF